Described below is a single T cell receptor beta chain sequence and its context. No antigen is known for it. This entry is derived from a study of blood T cells in healthy people across ages. This CDR3 spans 12 amino acids. Germline lookup yields CDR1 SQVTM and CDR2 ANQGSEA. V gave up 1 base and J gave up 6 bases, with 6 bases separating them. PCR was performed a second time for about 7 to 12 cycles using a sample-barcoded 5' primer and a J-beta primer mix. One entry per CDR3 protein results from TCRdb running MiXCR on the 5' RACE reads. Here the sample spans a few hundred thousand distinct CDR3 sequences, 27% being singletons. Broader study findings: Fewer expanded clones and more diversity marked long-lived versus aged donors.

This TCR was recovered from a woman in her 70s in good health. Specimen: blood. The chain links TRBV29-1 to TRBJ2-2; D is ambiguous. The CDR3 nucleotides read TGCAGCGTTGAAGGCCGAGCCGGGGAGCTGTTTTTT. This encodes CSVEGRAGELFF.